These 15 T cell receptor beta chains originate from one sample sequenced in a study of T cells expressing NK-cell markers. TCRdb reanalyzed the 5' RACE reads, giving one entry per CDR3 protein sequence and no DNA. Its table records 130,000 to 150,000 distinct CDR3 sequences. The material sequenced was blood T cells: a sorted CD56 or NKG2C T cell subset, CD4+ or CD8+ T cells, or bulk PBMC T cells (not recorded which). The source is a young man in good health.

The rearrangement uses TRBV14 and TRBJ2-3; the D call from TCRdb, TRBD2, cannot be confirmed without DNA. The CDR3 sequence is 18 residues long. Germline-derived CDR1 and CDR2 are SGHDN and FVKESK. The CDR3 sequence is CASSQELGRDHGTDTQYF. The full variable domain, completed using reference TRBV14 and TRBJ2-3, is EAGVTQFPSHSVIEKGQTVTLRCDPISGHDNLYWYRRVMGKEIKFLLHFVKESKQDESGMPNNRFLAERTGGTYSTLKVQPAELEDSGVYFCASSQELGRDHGTDTQYFGPGTRLTVL.

The chain employs TRBV7-6 and TRBJ1-1; TCRdb indicates TRBD1, and absent DNA this call remains unverified. The CDR3 covers 14 residues. Germline values: CDR1 SGHVS, CDR2 FNYEAQ. The CDR3 sequence: CASSLRGVNTEAFF.

The CDR3 is CASSIYLHRGYTYNEQFF. The chain joins TRBV19 to TRBJ2-1; TCRdb's D call, TRBD1, is unchecked because there is no DNA. The length of the CDR3 is 18 residues. In germline, CDR1 is LNHDA, CDR2 SQIVND (reference sequence).

The rearrangement uses TRBV24-1 and TRBJ2-3; TCRdb designates TRBD1, a call that cannot be tested without DNA. CDR1 is KGHDR and CDR2 is SFDVKD in the germline V gene. The CDR3 is made up of 14 amino acids. The CDR3 protein is CATSADFGRGTQYF.

The rearrangement joins TRBV7-8 to TRBJ2-1. The CDR3 is 12 amino acids. Germline CDR1 and CDR2: SGHVS and FQNEAQ. The CDR3 is CASSPPSEEQFF.

In terms of frequency, this clonotype is medium-sized. This sequence joins TRBV18 and TRBJ2-1; as DNA is missing, the TRBD1 call by TCRdb cannot be tested. Germline V gives CDR1 KGHSH, CDR2 LQKENI. This CDR3 is built from 14 residues. The CDR3 is CASSPQSWGDEQFF.

The chain recombines TRBV5-6 with TRBJ2-1; the D call of TRBD2 rests on TCRdb alone, since no DNA is present to check it. The CDR3 has 16 amino acids. CDR1 SGHDT and CDR2 YYEEEE come from the germline V gene. The CDR3 loop reads CASSLDRAPSYNEQFF. Supplemented by reference TRBV5-6 and TRBJ2-1, the full variable domain reads DAGVTQSPTHLIKTRGQQVTLRCSPKSGHDTVSWYQQALGQGPQFIFQYYEEEERQRGNFPDRFSGHQFPNYSSELNVNALLLGDSALYLCASSLDRAPSYNEQFFGPGTRLTVL.

V gene TRBV12-3 or TRBV12-4 combines with J gene TRBJ1-2; TCRdb lists TRBD1, though no DNA is available to test this call. There are 13 residues in the CDR3. The CDR3 here is CASSPRTGWGYTF.

The chain couples TRBV27 to TRBJ2-1; the TCRdb call, TRBD1, lacks DNA for checking. CDR3 size: 13 residues. Germline CDR1 reads MNHEY; CDR2 reads SMNVEV (reference sequence). The CDR3 protein is CASSNRQGHEQFF.

The V call is TRBV18, the J call TRBJ2-3. The germline gives CDR1 KGHSH, CDR2 LQKENI. The CDR3 consists of 12 residues. The CDR3 here is CASSPPTDTQYF. The whole variable domain, filled in from reference TRBV18 and TRBJ2-3, reads NAGVMQNPRHLVRRRGQEARLRCSPMKGHSHVYWYRQLPEEGLKFMVYLQKENIIDESGMPKERFSAEFPKEGPSILRIQQVVRGDSAAYFCASSPPTDTQYFGPGTRLTVL.

The CDR3 reads CASSTTGQENDNEQFF. The J gene is TRBJ2-1, the V gene TRBV12-3 or TRBV12-4; TCRdb indicates TRBD1, and absent DNA this call remains unverified. The CDR3 has 16 residues.

This sequence joins TRBV12-3 or TRBV12-4 and TRBJ2-1. CDR3 length: 13 amino acids. CDR3 amino acids: CASSLAPAQMEFF.

The CDR3 loop reads CSARDRSTPVEFF. The chain combines TRBV20-1 with TRBJ2-1; there is no DNA to check the TCRdb D call of TRBD1. The germline V gene has CDR1 DFQATT and CDR2 SNEGSKA (reference sequence). The CDR3 totals 13 residues.

The chain recombines TRBV20-1 with TRBJ2-3; as DNA is missing, the TRBD1 call by TCRdb cannot be tested. The CDR3 consists of 14 residues. Germline-derived CDR1 and CDR2 are DFQATT and SNEGSKA (reference sequence). The CDR3 is CSAPETGITDTQYF.

This chain links TRBV7-9 with TRBJ2-1; the D call from TCRdb, TRBD1, cannot be confirmed without DNA. There are 14 residues in the CDR3. Germline V gives CDR1 SEHNR, CDR2 FQNEAQ (reference sequence). This CDR3 is CASSSRTGGFEQFF.